The entry below gives a single T cell receptor beta chain sequence along with its context. The sample belongs to a study of long-term antiretroviral therapy in people with HIV. Germline loops: CDR1 SGHRS, CDR2 YFSETQ. V was pared by 1 base and J by 1 base, with 11 bases between. The CDR3 totals 15 residues. Running of the v3.0 immunoSEQ assay took place at survey level. Some clones are missing from TCRdb's copy, which holds only in-frame ones; the method was immunoSEQ multiplex PCR. Of under 20,000 clones detected, approximately 89% appear once; the ten largest clones hold roughly a tenth. The rearrangement links TRBV5-1 to TRBJ2-5; D may correspond to TRBD1 or TRBD2 (6 bases each). The material sequenced was unsorted PBMCs, taken 0.5 years after starting antiretroviral therapy. The sequence was obtained from a man aged 40-49 years with HIV. In DNA form, the CDR3 reads TGCGCCAGCAGCTTGCTACAGGGAGGCCAAGAGACCCAGTACTTC. It is translated as CASSLLQGGQETQYF.